This entry features one TCR beta chain sequence. Its cognate antigen has yet to be identified. No base-level quality is on record; no much larger clone is a single base apart. The library relied on 5' RACE. Sequencing took place on an Illumina HiSeq 2500. A second 7 to 11 cycle PCR used a sample-barcoded 5' primer and a J-beta primer mix. A template-switch 5' adaptor carrying 12 random nucleotides introduced a unique molecular identifier onto each TCR beta cDNA molecule. At least 2.5 million CDR3-containing paired-end reads were obtained from each sample. All of the RNA was converted into first-strand cDNA using the Mint cDNA synthesis kit, with a TRBC-specific oligonucleotide serving as the primer. Following uracil-DNA glycosylase treatment, a first 18-cycle PCR with universal primers M1SS and BC2_uni_R was performed on all cDNA. Regarding the original processing steps: Each sample was normalized by randomly selecting 1 million high-quality reads, each carrying a distinct molecular identifier. Instead of being binned into consensus sequences, reads with shared molecular identifiers were discarded. MiTCR, run with a Q25 quality threshold and the strictest error-elimination algorithm, handled CDR3 identification, clonotype clustering and error correction. Lower-bound total TCR beta diversity was estimated with a nonparametric unseen species model using Euler transformation. The public reads were quality trimmed at Q25 with fastp and then assembled into clones with MiXCR by TCRdb, keeping productive beta chains. Each CDR3 protein gets just one entry, which takes the most common genes and DNA from the rows behind it. TCRdb's processing, not the authors', yielded these V and J calls. The sample has around 1.7 million distinct CDR3 sequences on record, about 28% of them singletons. The ten largest account for about 8% of the sample.

The entry originates in a study of blood T cells in healthy people across ages (dated by TCRdb to about 2015). Background for the entire study: In model experiments, template switching captured about one uniquely barcoded TCR beta cDNA molecule for every two T cells. Donors were grouped into four age groups: young (average roughly 16 years), middle-aged (roughly 37), aged (around 56) and long-lived (just over 80). For two donors (one aged 18 to 30 and one aged 80 or older), the study analyzed two additional independent replicas of 1 million unique cDNA reads from the same blood draw. Using deep sequencing normalized with unique cDNA molecular identifiers, the study measured how TCR beta repertoire diversity changes with age. To avoid experimental bias, donors of different ages were spread randomly across the sequencing lanes.

CDR1 and CDR2 (SNHLY, FYNNEI) derive from the germline V gene. V is cut by 8 bases and J by 0 bases, and the space between the germline ends is 14 bases. Counted from cysteine to phenylalanine, this CDR3 has 14 amino acids. The sequence is cut down to CDR3 DNA, 42 bases in frame from base 1. Findings and caveats that apply to the study as a whole: There was a strong correlation between observed TCR beta diversity and the percentage of naive T cells measured by flow cytometry. Conclusive comparison of naive and antigen-experienced compartments was prevented by the profiling of bulk unsorted PBMCs. Donor CMV infection status was unknown, potentially confounding age-related changes in expanded clonotypes. Observed TCR beta diversity per million T cells fell roughly linearly with age, and a significant reduction was already apparent by age roughly 40. The long-lived group showed more naive CD4+ T cells, fewer expanded clones and increased TCR diversity than the aged group, suggesting age selection. Estimates of total diversity based on one million sequenced T cells were regarded as lower bounds and as underestimates.

The approximately 40 donors, aged roughly 6 to 95 years, were systemically healthy Caucasian individuals from Russia. Each donor gave 8 to 10 milliliters of peripheral blood, collected into EDTA-treated Vacutainer tubes. Ficoll-Paque density-gradient centrifugation was used to isolate PBMCs, with at least 6.5 million obtained per sample. Trizol reagent was used to extract total RNA from the PBMCs, yielding at least 5.5 micrograms per sample. For every donor, an aliquot of PBMCs went through flow cytometry to measure the percentages of naive CD45RAhigh/CD27high T cells. This sequence was found in a woman aged 30 to 39 in good health. The chain links TRBV2 with TRBJ2-7; TRBD2 is perhaps the D gene, given 6 matching bases. The sample comprised blood. The nucleotide sequence is given as TGTGCCAGCCAACTAGCATCGAGCTCCTACGAGCAGTACTTC. The translation is CASQLASSSYEQYF.